Listed below are T cell receptor beta chains from one sample, sequenced in a study of blood T cell repertoires in COVID-19. Some clones are missing from TCRdb's copy, which holds only in-frame ones; the method was immunoSEQ multiplex PCR. Altogether a few hundred thousand clones are present, around 80% being singletons, with the ten largest covering 9.5% to 10%. Source material: peripheral blood. The source of these receptors is a man in his fifties with active or convalescent COVID-19. CDR3s include the opening cysteine and the closing phenylalanine or tryptophan. A D gene is named only where the DNA matches it firmly. Clone size is not always given. Where it is, it says once, few, many or a class for expanded clones.

J gene	V gene	D gene	clone size	CDR3 DNA	CDR3 protein
TRBJ2-1	TRBV4-3	TRBD1	-	TGCGCCAGCAGCCAAGAAGTACGGGACAGGGTATACAATGAGCAGTTCTTC	CASSQEVRDRVYNEQFF
TRBJ1-1	TRBV2	TRBD1	-	TGTGCCAGCAGTGATCAAGGAACAGGGGGCGGAGGAGCTTTCTTT	CASSDQGTGGGGAFF
TRBJ2-1	TRBV7-2	TRBD2	-	TGTGCCAGCAGCCTGACTAGCGACTACAATGAGCAGTTCTTC	CASSLTSDYNEQFF
TRBJ1-1	TRBV19	-	-	TGTGCCAGTAGTAATACACGTTTGAACACTGAAGCTTTCTTT	CASSNTRLNTEAFF
TRBJ2-7	TRBV18	-	-	TGTGCCAGCTCAGCCTCAGGGGTGGACGAGCAGTACTTC	CASSASGVDEQYF
TRBJ1-1	TRBV6-2/TRBV6-3	-	-	TGTGCCAGCAGTCCCGGACAGTCCGTAACGGCTGAAGCTTTCTTT	CASSPGQSVTAEAFF
TRBJ2-4	TRBV10-2	TRBD2	-	TGCGCCAGCAGTGAGTCGGTAACTAGCGGGCCCAAAAACATTCAGTACTTC	CASSESVTSGPKNIQYF
TRBJ2-1	TRBV4-2	TRBD1	-	TGTGCCAGCAGCCAGGACAGGGGCTATGAGCAGTTCTTC	CASSQDRGYEQFF
TRBJ2-1	TRBV19	TRBD2	-	TGTGCCAGTAGTATCGGATTTCCTAGCGGGAATCCCTTATACAATGAGCAGTTCTTC	CASSIGFPSGNPLYNEQFF
TRBJ1-2	TRBV6-6	-	once	TGTGCCAGCAGTTACTCAGACAGCCTTAACTATGGCTACACCTTC	CASSYSDSLNYGYTF
TRBJ2-1	TRBV5-1	TRBD2	-	TGCGCCAGCAGCTCGGGACTAGCGTGGGGTGAGCAGTTCTTC	CASSSGLAWGEQFF
TRBJ1-5	TRBV5-1	TRBD1	few	TGCGCCAGCAGCTTGGTCCCGGGACAGGGGGCCCCCTCTCAGCCCCAGCATTTT	CASSLVPGQGAPSQPQHF
TRBJ2-1	TRBV18	TRBD1	-	TGTGCCAGCTCACGGAACACGGGACAGGGGATCGAGCAGTTCTTC	CASSRNTGQGIEQFF
TRBJ2-2	TRBV25-1	TRBD2	once	TGTGCCAGCCTTTCACCTAGCGGAGACACCGGGGAGCTGTTTTTT	CASLSPSGDTGELFF
TRBJ1-2	TRBV5-1	-	-	TGCGCCAGCAGCTTGGCCACGACAGACTATGGCTACACCTTC	CASSLATTDYGYTF
TRBJ2-4	TRBV20-1	-	-	TGCAGTGCTAGTCTAACGCAAAGCACCAAAAACATTCAGTACTTC	CSASLTQSTKNIQYF
TRBJ1-6	TRBV4-2	-	-	TGTGCCAGCAGCCAAGATCCCATTTCTAATTCACCCCTCCACTTT	CASSQDPISNSPLHF
TRBJ2-3	TRBV3-1/TRBV3-2	-	-	TGTGCCAGCAGCCAAGGAGTATGGGGGGGGGCCAGAAAAGATACGCAGTATTTT	CASSQGVWGGARKDTQYF
TRBJ1-4	TRBV2	TRBD1	few	TGTGCCAGCCAAGCCGGGACAGGAGCAAATGAAAAACTGTTTTTT	CASQAGTGANEKLFF
TRBJ1-2	TRBV18	TRBD1	-	TGTGCCAGCTCACCAGTCGCGGGACAGGGGGCTGGTGGCTACACCTTC	CASSPVAGQGAGGYTF
TRBJ2-5	TRBV7-3	TRBD1	once	TGTGCCAGCAGCTTAACCCCCAGGACAGGGGAGACCCAGTACTTC	CASSLTPRTGETQYF
TRBJ2-5	TRBV6-2/TRBV6-3	-	-	TGTGCCAGCAGTTACGGGCAGGGGTTGTACCAAGAGACCCAGTACTTC	CASSYGQGLYQETQYF
TRBJ1-4	TRBV28	-	few	TGTGCCAGCAGTTTAGGGAACAGGGCGACTAATGAAAAACTGTTTTTT	CASSLGNRATNEKLFF
TRBJ2-7	TRBV7-2	TRBD2	-	TGTGCCAGCAGTATAACTAGCGTCACCTACGAGCAGTACTTC	CASSITSVTYEQYF
TRBJ2-5	TRBV4-1	TRBD1	-	TGCGCCAGCAGCCAGGGCCGGGACAGGGGATTGGGAGAGACCCAGTACTTC	CASSQGRDRGLGETQYF
TRBJ2-7	TRBV27	-	-	TGTGCCAGCAGTTTATCTAGGGGCGGCCCCCTCGTAGAGCAGTACTTC	CASSLSRGGPLVEQYF
TRBJ2-1	TRBV5-4	TRBD2	-	TGTGCCAGCAGCTTGGCGGGCGGGAGTAAGTACAATGAGCAGTTCTTC	CASSLAGGSKYNEQFF
TRBJ2-1	TRBV6-7	-	-	TGTGCCAGCCTATACGAGAGCCACAATGAGCAGTTCTTC	CASLYESHNEQFF
TRBJ2-3	TRBV3-1/TRBV3-2	TRBD2	-	TGTGCCAGCAGCGCCTCCCGCCTGCGGGGGAGCACAGATACGCAGTATTTT	CASSASRLRGSTDTQYF
TRBJ1-2	TRBV19	TRBD1	-	TGTGCCAGTAGGCTGACAGGGAACTATGGCTACACCTTC	CASRLTGNYGYTF
TRBJ1-4	TRBV9	-	-	TGTGCCAGCAGCCTCCGACAGGATTTCGGTGAAAAACTGTTTTTT	CASSLRQDFGEKLFF
TRBJ1-2	TRBV5-1	TRBD1	-	TGCGCCAGCAGCCCGGGACAGGGGGATGGCTACACCTTC	CASSPGQGDGYTF
TRBJ2-1	TRBV6-5	TRBD2	-	TGTGCCAGCAGTTACACGCGGGGGACCTCCTACAATGAGCAGTTCTTC	CASSYTRGTSYNEQFF
TRBJ2-3	TRBV7-6	TRBD1	-	TGTGCCAGCAGCTTAGATTTTCCAGGGGGTGGCACAGATACGCAGTATTTT	CASSLDFPGGGTDTQYF
TRBJ2-3	TRBV7-3	-	-	TGTGCCAGCAGCTTCAGCGCCACAGATACGCAGTATTTT	CASSFSATDTQYF
TRBJ2-6	TRBV28	-	-	TGTGCCAGCACCGAGAAGGGGAGGCGCGGGGCCAACGTCCTGACTTTC	CASTEKGRRGANVLTF
TRBJ1-2	TRBV4-1	-	-	TGCGCCAGCAGCCCCGACAGTGAATATGGCTACACCTTC	CASSPDSEYGYTF
TRBJ2-1	TRBV29-1	TRBD2	-	TGCAGCGTTGACCCTCCTAGCGGATACAATGAGCAGTTCTTC	CSVDPPSGYNEQFF
TRBJ2-3	TRBV5-6	TRBD2	-	TGTGCCAGCAGCCCAACCGGGACTAGCATCGATACGCAGTATTTT	CASSPTGTSIDTQYF
TRBJ2-2	TRBV6-2/TRBV6-3	TRBD1	-	TGTGCCAGCAGTTTACAGGGGTACACCGGGGAGCTGTTTTTT	CASSLQGYTGELFF
TRBJ1-1	TRBV7-2	TRBD1	-	TGTGCCAGCAGCTTAGAGGGACAGGGGGCGGAGAACACTGAAGCTTTCTTT	CASSLEGQGAENTEAFF
TRBJ2-1	TRBV14	-	-	TGTGCCAGCAGCCAGTACGGGACTCCTTGGCAGTTCTTC	CASSQYGTPWQFF
TRBJ1-2	TRBV12-3/TRBV12-4	TRBD1	-	TGTGCCAGCAGCCACAGGGGGGGAAACGGCTACACCTTC	CASSHRGGNGYTF